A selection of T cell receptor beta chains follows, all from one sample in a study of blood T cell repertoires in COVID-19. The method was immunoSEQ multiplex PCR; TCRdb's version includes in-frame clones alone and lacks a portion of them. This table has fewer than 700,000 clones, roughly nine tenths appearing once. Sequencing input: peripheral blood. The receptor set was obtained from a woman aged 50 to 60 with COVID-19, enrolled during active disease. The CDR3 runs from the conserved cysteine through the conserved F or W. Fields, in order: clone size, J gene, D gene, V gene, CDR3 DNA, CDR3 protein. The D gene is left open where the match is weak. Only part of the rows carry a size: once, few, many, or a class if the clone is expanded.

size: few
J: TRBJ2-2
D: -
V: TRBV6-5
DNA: TGTGCCACCAGCCCCGTCACCGGGGAGCTGTTTTTT
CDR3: CATSPVTGELFF

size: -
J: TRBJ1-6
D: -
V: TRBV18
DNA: TGTGCCAGCTCACAGGACAGCTATAATTCACCCCTCCACTTT
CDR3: CASSQDSYNSPLHF

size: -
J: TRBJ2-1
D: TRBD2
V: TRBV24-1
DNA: TGTGCCACCAGTGGGACTAGCGGGGGGGCCTATGAGCAGTTCTTC
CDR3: CATSGTSGGAYEQFF

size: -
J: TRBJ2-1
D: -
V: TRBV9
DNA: TGTGCCAGCAGCGTTACGGGGACTGGGTACAATGAGCAGTTCTTC
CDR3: CASSVTGTGYNEQFF

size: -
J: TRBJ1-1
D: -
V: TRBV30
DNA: TGTGCCTGGAGTGTAATTCAACATGCAGACACTGAAGCTTTCTTT
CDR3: CAWSVIQHADTEAFF

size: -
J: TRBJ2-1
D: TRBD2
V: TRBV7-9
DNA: TGTGCCAGCAGCTTCGGGGGGGCCGGTGAGCAGTTCTTC
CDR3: CASSFGGAGEQFF

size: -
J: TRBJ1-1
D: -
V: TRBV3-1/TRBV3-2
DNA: TGTGCCAGCAGCCAAGATTTGGTACAGGGACTGAACACTGAAGCTTTCTTT
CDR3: CASSQDLVQGLNTEAFF

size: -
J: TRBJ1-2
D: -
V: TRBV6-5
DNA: TGTGCCAGCAGTTACTCCCGGGGGATAAATGGCTACACCTTC
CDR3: CASSYSRGINGYTF

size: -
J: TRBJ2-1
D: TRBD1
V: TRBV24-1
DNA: TGTGCCACCAGTGAACCCGACAGGGGAACAAACAATGAGCAGTTCTTC
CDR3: CATSEPDRGTNNEQFF

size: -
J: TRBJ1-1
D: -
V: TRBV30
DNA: TGTGCCTGGAGTGGCCGGTCTGAAGCTTTCTTT
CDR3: CAWSGRSEAFF

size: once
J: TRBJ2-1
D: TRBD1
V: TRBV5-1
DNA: TGCGCCAGCAGCTTCGACAGGGCCGCTTACAATGAGCAGTTCTTC
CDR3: CASSFDRAAYNEQFF

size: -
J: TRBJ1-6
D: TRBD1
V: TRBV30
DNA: TGTGCCTGGAGGGACTTCGGGACAGGGGGTTCACCCCTCCACTTT
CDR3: CAWRDFGTGGSPLHF

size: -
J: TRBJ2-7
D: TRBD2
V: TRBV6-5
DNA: TGTGCCAGCAGTTATGGGGGGGAGAAGCAGTACTTC
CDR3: CASSYGGEKQYF

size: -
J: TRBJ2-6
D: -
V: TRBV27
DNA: TGTGCCAGCAGTTTCTTCCCGTCGAGGGCTGGGGCCAACGTCCTGACTTTC
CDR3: CASSFFPSRAGANVLTF

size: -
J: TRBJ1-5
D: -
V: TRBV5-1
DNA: TGCGCCAGCAGTCTGTGGGCCGGCAATCAGCCCCAGCATTTT
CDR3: CASSLWAGNQPQHF

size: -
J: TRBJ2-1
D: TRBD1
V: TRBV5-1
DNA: TGCGCCAGCAGTCCTACAGGGGGTACTAGGGATGAGCAGTTCTTC
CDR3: CASSPTGGTRDEQFF

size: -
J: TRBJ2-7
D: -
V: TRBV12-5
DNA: TGTGCTAGTGGTTTGGTCGTAGGGACAGTCGGGAGGGAGTACTTC
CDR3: CASGLVVGTVGREYF

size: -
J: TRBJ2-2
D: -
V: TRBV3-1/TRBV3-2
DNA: TGTGCCAGCAGCCAAAGCCTAGCGCCCAACACCGGGGAGCTGTTTTTT
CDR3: CASSQSLAPNTGELFF

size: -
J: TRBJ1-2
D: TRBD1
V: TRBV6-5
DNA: TGTGCCAGCAGAAGAGCCGTTACAGGGGTTGGCTACACCTTC
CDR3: CASRRAVTGVGYTF

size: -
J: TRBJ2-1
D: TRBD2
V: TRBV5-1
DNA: TGCGCCAGCAGCCGAGCTAGGACTAGTAATGAGCAGTTCTTC
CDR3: CASSRARTSNEQFF

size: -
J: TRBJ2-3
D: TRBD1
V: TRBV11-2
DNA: TGTGCCAGCAGCCAACAGGGGAATACGCAGTATTTT
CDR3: CASSQQGNTQYF

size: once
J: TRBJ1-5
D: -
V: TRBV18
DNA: TGTGCCAGCTCACCAGCAGGGAATCAGCCCCAGCATTTT
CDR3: CASSPAGNQPQHF

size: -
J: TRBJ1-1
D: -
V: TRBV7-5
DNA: TGTGCCAGAAGCTCTGGACAGGGGGCGAAGATGAACACTGAAGCTTTCTTT
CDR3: CARSSGQGAKMNTEAFF

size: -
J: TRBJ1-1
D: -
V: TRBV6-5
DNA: TGTGCCATTGGGGGCCCAGTCTCGTGGACTGAAGCTTTCTTT
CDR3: CAIGGPVSWTEAFF

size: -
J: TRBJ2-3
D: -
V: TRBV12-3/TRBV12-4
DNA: TGTGCCAGCAGCCCGGGCACAGATACGCAGTATTTT
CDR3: CASSPGTDTQYF

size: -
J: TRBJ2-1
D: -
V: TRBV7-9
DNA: TGTGCCAGCAGCTTAGATGGTTCGAGTCACAATGAGCAGTTCTTC
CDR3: CASSLDGSSHNEQFF

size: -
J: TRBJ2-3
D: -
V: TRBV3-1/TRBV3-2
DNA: TGTGCCAGCAGCCAGGGCCCGGTAGATACGCAGTATTTT
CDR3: CASSQGPVDTQYF

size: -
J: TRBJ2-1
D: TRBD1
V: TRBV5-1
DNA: TGCGCCAGCAGCTTGTGGGAGGTGGATCGGGACAGGGCCTACAATGAGCAGTTCTTC
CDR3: CASSLWEVDRDRAYNEQFF

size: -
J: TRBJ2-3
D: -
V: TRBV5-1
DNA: TGCGCCAGCAGCTTCCAGGGACTCCGCACAGATACGCAGTATTTT
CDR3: CASSFQGLRTDTQYF

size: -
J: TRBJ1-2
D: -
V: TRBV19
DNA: TGTGCCAGTATCGAAATAGGGGGATATGGCTACACCTTC
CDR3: CASIEIGGYGYTF

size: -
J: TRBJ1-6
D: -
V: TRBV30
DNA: TGTGCCTGGGGCAGGGGAAATTCACCCCTCCACTTT
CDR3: CAWGRGNSPLHF

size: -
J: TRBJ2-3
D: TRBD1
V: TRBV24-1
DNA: TGTGCCACCAGTGTTCCACCTGGGACAGGTGAGGCAGATACGCAGTATTTT
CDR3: CATSVPPGTGEADTQYF

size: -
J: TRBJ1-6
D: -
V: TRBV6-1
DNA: TGTGCCAGCAGTGAACGAACAGCATATACCTATAATTCACCCCTCCACTTT
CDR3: CASSERTAYTYNSPLHF

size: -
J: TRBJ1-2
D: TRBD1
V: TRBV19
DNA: TGTGCCAGTGTTACAGGGGACGCCTATGGCTACACCTTC
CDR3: CASVTGDAYGYTF

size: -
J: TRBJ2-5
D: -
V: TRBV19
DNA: TGTGCCAGTAGTAGTAGCGCCCAAGAGACCCAGTACTTC
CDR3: CASSSSAQETQYF

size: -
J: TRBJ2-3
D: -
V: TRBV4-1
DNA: TGCGCCAGCAGCCAGGCCACAGATACGCAGTATTTT
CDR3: CASSQATDTQYF

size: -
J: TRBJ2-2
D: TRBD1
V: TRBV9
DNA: TGTGCCAGCAGCGGTACCGGGACAGGGGCCCCGGGGGAGCTGTTTTTT
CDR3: CASSGTGTGAPGELFF

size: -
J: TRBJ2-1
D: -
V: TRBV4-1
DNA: TGCGCCAGCAGCCAAGGACGGACACTTAGAATCAATGAGCAGTTCTTC
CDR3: CASSQGRTLRINEQFF

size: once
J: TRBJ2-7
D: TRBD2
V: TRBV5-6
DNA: TGTGCCAGCAGCATCCCCGGGACTAGCGGGGGCGAGCAGTACTTC
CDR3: CASSIPGTSGGEQYF

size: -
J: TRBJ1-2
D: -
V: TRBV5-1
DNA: TGCGCCAGCAGCTTGGGTCCATCGGGCTATGGCTACACCTTC
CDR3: CASSLGPSGYGYTF

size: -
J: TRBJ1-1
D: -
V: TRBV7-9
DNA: TGTGCCAGCAGCGTCGGAAGTTGGGGCGAGAACACTGAAGCTTTCTTT
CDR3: CASSVGSWGENTEAFF

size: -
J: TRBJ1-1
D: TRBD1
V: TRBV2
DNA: TGTGCCAGCGGACAGGACATGAACACTGAAGCTTTCTTT
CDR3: CASGQDMNTEAFF

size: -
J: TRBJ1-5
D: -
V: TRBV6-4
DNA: TGTGCCAGCAGTCAGGAGGGAGGCGATCAGCCCCAGCATTTT
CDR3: CASSQEGGDQPQHF

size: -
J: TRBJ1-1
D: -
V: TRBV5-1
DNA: TGCGCCAGCAGCTTGGGTAGGACAGCCTTGAACACTGAAGCTTTCTTT
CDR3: CASSLGRTALNTEAFF

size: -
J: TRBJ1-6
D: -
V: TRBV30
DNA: TGTGCCTGGAGTTGGGAGCATAATTCACCCCTCCACTTT
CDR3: CAWSWEHNSPLHF

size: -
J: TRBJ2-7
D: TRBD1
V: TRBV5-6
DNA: TGTGCCAGCAGTCCAATCGGGGACAGGGGATACGAGCAGTACTTC
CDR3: CASSPIGDRGYEQYF